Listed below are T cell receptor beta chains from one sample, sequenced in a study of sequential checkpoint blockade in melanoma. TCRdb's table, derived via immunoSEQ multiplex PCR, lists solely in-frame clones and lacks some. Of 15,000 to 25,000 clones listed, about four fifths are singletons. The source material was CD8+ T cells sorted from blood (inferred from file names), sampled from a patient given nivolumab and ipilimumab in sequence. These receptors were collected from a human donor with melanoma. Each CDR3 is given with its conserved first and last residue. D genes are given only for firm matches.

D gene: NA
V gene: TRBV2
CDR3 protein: CASRGDNTDTQYF

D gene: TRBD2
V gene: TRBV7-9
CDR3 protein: CARGSGGARFQETQYF

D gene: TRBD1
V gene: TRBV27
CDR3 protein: CASSDRGPLGERTQYF

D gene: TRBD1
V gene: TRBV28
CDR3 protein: CASSPAGDRGYEQYF

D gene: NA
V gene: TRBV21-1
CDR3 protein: CASKILAQNSGGYTF

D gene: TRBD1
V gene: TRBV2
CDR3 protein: CASSYPRTGAANQETQYF

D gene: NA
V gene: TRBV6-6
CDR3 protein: CASSLGQNSNQPQHF

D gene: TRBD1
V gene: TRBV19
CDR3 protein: CASTTDRVYGNQPQHF

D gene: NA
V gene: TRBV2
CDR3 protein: CASSTHNTKINEQFF

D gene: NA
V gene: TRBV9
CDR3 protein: CASSPVGSYEQYF

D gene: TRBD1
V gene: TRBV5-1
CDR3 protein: CASSQRDSYGYTF

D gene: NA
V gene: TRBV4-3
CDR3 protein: CASSHPRPIRGSFF

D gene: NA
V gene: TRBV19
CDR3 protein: CASSVSLDSGTYGYTF

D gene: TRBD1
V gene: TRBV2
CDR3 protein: CASRGDRAETQYF

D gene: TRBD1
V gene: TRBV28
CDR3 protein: CAISPSRQGYYGYTF

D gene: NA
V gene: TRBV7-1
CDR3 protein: CASSYSTITGMGTEAFF

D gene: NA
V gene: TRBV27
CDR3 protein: CASSLLGEAGPQHF

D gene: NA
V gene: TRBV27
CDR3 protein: CASSRPGSEQYF

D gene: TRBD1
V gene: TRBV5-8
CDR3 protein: CASSLGQGSYEQYF